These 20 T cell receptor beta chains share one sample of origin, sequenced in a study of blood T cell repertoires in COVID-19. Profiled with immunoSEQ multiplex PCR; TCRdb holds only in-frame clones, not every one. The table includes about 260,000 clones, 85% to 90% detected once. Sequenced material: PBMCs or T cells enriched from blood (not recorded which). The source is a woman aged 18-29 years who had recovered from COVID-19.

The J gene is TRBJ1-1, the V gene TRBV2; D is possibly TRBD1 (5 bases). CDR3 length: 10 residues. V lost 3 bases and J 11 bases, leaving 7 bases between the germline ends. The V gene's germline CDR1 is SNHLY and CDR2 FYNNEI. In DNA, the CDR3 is TGTGCCAGCAGTGAGGGGGGGGCTTTCTTT. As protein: CASSEGGAFF.

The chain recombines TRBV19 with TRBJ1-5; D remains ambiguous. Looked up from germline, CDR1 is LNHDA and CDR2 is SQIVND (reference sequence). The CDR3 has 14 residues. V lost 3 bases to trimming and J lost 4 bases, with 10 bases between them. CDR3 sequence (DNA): TGTGCCAGTAGTATCTTCCCGGGTAATCAGCCCCAGCATTTT. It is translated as CASSIFPGNQPQHF. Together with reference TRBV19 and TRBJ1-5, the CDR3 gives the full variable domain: DGGITQSPKYLFRKEGQNVTLSCEQNLNHDAMYWYRQDPGQGLRLIYYSQIVNDFQKGDIAEGYSVSREKKESFPLTVTSAQKNPTAFYLCASSIFPGNQPQHFGDGTRLSIL.

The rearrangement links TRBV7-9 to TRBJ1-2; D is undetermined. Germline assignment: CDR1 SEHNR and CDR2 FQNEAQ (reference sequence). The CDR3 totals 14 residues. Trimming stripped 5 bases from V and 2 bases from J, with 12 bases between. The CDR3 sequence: CASSGQAENYGYTF. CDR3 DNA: TGTGCCAGCAGCGGCCAGGCCGAGAACTATGGCTACACCTTC.

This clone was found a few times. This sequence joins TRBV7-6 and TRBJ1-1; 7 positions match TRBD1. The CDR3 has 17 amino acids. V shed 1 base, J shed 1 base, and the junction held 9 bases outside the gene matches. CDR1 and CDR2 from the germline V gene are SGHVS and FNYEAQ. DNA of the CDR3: TGTGCCAGCAGCTTAGGGCTAGAGGGACAGTCGAACACTGAAGCTTTCTTT. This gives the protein CASSLGLEGQSNTEAFF.

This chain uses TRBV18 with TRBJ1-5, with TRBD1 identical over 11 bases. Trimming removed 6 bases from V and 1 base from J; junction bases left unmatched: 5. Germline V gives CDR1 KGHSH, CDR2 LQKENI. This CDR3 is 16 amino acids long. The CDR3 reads CASSPGQGGSNQPQHF. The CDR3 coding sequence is TGTGCCAGCTCCCCGGGACAGGGGGGAAGCAATCAGCCCCAGCATTTT.

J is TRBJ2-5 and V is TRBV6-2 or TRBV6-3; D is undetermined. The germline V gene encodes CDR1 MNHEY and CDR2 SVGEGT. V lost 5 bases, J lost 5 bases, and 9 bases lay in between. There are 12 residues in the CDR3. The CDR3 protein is CASSGPAETQYF. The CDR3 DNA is TGTGCCAGCAGTGGTCCTGCGGAGACCCAGTACTTC.

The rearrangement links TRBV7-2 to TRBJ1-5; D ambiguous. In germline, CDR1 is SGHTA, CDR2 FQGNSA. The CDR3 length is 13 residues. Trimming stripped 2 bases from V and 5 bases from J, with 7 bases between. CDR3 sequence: CASSLYGDQPQHF. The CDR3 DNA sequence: TGTGCCAGCAGCTTATACGGGGATCAGCCCCAGCATTTT.

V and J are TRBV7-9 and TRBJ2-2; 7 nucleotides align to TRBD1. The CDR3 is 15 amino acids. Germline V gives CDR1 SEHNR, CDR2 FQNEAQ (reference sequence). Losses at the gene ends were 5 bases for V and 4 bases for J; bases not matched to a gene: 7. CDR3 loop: CASSKRDSPTGELFF. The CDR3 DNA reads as TGTGCCAGCAGCAAAAGGGACAGCCCCACCGGGGAGCTGTTTTTT.

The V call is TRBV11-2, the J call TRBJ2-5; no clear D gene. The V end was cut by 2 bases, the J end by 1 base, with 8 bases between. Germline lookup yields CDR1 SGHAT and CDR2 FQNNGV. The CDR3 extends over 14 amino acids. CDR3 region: CASSLSPVQETQYF. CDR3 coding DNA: TGTGCCAGCAGCTTAAGTCCAGTCCAAGAGACCCAGTACTTC. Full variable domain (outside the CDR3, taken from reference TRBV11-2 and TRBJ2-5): EAGVAQSPRYKIIEKRQSVAFWCNPISGHATLYWYQQILGQGPKLLIQFQNNGVVDDSQLPKDRFSAERLKGVDSTLKIQPAKLEDSAVYLCASSLSPVQETQYFGPGTRLLVL.

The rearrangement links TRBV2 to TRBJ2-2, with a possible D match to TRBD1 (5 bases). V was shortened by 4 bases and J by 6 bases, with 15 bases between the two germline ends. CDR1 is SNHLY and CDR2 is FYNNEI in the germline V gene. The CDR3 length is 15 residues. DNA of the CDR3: TGTGCCAGCAGTGCGCGACAGACTGCGGCCGGGGAGCTGTTTTTT. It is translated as CASSARQTAAGELFF.

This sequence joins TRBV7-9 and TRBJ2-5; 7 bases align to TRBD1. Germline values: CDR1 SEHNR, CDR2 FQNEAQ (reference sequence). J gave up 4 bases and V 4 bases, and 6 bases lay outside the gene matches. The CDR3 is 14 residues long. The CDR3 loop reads CASSSQTGRETQYF. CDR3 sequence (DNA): TGTGCCAGCAGCTCCCAGACAGGGAGAGAGACCCAGTACTTC.

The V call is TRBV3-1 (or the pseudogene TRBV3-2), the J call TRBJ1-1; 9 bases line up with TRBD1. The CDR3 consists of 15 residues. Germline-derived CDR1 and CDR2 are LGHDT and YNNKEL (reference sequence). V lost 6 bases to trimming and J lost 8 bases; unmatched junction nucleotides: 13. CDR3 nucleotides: TGTGCCAGCAGTCCCAGGAGAGATGGGACAGGGGAAGCTTTCTTT. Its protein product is CASSPRRDGTGEAFF.

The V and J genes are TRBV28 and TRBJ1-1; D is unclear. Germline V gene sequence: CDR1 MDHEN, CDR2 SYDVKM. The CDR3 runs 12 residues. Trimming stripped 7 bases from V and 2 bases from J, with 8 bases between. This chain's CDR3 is CASNEVNTEAFF. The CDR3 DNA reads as TGTGCCAGCAACGAGGTTAACACTGAAGCTTTCTTT.

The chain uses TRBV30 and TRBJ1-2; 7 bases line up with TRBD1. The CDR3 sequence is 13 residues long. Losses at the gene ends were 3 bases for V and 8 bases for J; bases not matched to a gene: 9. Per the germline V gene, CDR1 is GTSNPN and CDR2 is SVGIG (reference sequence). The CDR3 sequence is CAWSDTGDGGYTF. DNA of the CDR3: TGTGCCTGGAGCGATACAGGGGACGGGGGCTACACCTTC.

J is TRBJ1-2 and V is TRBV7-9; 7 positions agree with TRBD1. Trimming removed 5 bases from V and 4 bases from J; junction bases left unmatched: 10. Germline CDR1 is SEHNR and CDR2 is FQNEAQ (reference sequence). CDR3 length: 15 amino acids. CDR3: CASSLSGTESYGYTF. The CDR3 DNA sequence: TGTGCCAGCAGCCTCTCCGGGACAGAGTCCTATGGCTACACCTTC.

CDR3 nucleotide sequence: TGTGCCAGCAGCAGAGGGACAGGGGGGAATGAAAAACTGTTTTTT. Translation: CASSRGTGGNEKLFF. The chain is built from TRBV7-9 and TRBJ1-4, with 11 bases matching TRBD1. The CDR3 has 15 amino acids. J was trimmed by 5 bases and V by 5 bases; bases with no gene match: 4. Germline V lookup: CDR1 SEHNR, CDR2 FQNEAQ (reference sequence).

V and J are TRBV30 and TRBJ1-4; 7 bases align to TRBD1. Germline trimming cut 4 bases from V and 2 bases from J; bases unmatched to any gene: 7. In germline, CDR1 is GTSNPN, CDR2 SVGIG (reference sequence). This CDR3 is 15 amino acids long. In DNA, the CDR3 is TGTGCCTGGACTAAGGGGGCGTCTACTAATGAAAAACTGTTTTTT. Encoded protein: CAWTKGASTNEKLFF.

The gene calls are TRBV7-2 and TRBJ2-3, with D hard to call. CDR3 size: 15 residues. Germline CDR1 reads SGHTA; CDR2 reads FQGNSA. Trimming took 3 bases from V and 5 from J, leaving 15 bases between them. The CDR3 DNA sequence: TGTGCCAGCAGCTTCCACCGGTTAGTACGAGATACGCAGTATTTT. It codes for CASSFHRLVRDTQYF.

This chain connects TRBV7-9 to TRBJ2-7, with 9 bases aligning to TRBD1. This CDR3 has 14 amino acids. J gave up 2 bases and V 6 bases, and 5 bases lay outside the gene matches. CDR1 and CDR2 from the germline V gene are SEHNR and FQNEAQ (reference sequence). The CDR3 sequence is CASSPWTGAYEQYF. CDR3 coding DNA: TGTGCCAGCAGTCCTTGGACAGGGGCCTACGAGCAGTACTTC. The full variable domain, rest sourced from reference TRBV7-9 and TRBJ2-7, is DTGVSQNPRHKITKRGQNVTFRCDPISEHNRLYWYRQTLGQGPEFLTYFQNEAQLEKSRLLSDRFSAERPKGSFSTLEIQRTEQGDSAMYLCASSPWTGAYEQYFGPGTRLTVT.

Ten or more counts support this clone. CDR3 amino acids: CASSLSPRNTIYF. The CDR3 nucleotides read TGTGCCAGCAGCCTGAGCCCCCGAAACACCATATATTTT. J is TRBJ1-3 and V is TRBV7-2; the D is unclear. The CDR3 length is 13 residues. V was shortened by 5 bases and J by 5 bases, with 10 bases between the two germline ends. CDR1 is SGHTA, CDR2 FQGNSA, per germline.